Listed below are T cell receptor beta chains from one sample, sequenced in a study of PD-1 blockade in classical Hodgkin lymphoma. Clones were sequenced by immunoSEQ multiplex PCR, and TCRdb holds only the in-frame ones, with some missing. The sample has about 36,000 clones, approximately 69% seen once. The sequencing used peripheral blood mononuclear cells (PBMCs), collected before the second cycle of nivolumab. These receptors originate from a human donor with classical Hodgkin lymphoma. Both conserved end residues are part of each CDR3. The D gene is left open where the match is weak. Clone size is not always given. Where it is, it says once, few, many or a class for expanded clones.

-	TRBV30	-	TRBJ2-7	CAWSRDPPYEQYF	TGTGCCTGGAGTCGGGACCCTCCCTACGAGCAGTACTTC
-	TRBV6-5	once	TRBJ2-2	CASSLDPANTGELFF	TGTGCCAGCAGTCTAGACCCCGCGAACACCGGGGAGCTGTTTTTT
-	TRBV27	-	TRBJ1-2	CASSALTGNYGYTF	TGTGCCAGCAGTGCCCTTACAGGGAACTATGGCTACACCTTC
TRBD1	TRBV19	-	TRBJ2-1	CASSAGQGRYNEQFF	TGTGCCAGTAGTGCGGGACAGGGGAGATACAATGAGCAGTTCTTC
-	TRBV19	few	TRBJ2-7	CASSIGLGNYEQYF	TGTGCCAGTAGTATAGGTCTGGGGAACTACGAGCAGTACTTC
TRBD2	TRBV28	-	TRBJ2-4	CASSTSGGAKNIQYF	TGTGCCAGCAGCACCAGCGGGGGGGCCAAAAACATTCAGTACTTC
-	TRBV14	-	TRBJ1-3	CASSQEIGNTIYF	TGTGCCAGCAGCCAAGAAATCGGAAACACCATATATTTT
-	TRBV10-3	few	TRBJ1-6	CAISGTSGRGGSPLHF	TGTGCCATCAGCGGTACTAGTGGCAGGGGAGGGTCACCCCTCCACTTT
TRBD1	TRBV6-1	-	TRBJ2-1	CASSERGRGNEQFF	TGTGCCAGCAGTGAAAGGGGCAGGGGGAATGAGCAGTTCTTC
TRBD2	TRBV11-2	-	TRBJ2-2	CASSLLAGETGELFF	TGTGCCAGCAGTTTACTAGCGGGAGAAACCGGGGAGCTGTTTTTT
-	TRBV27	-	TRBJ1-1	CASNNLLGNTEAFF	TGTGCCAGCAACAATCTATTGGGGAACACTGAAGCTTTCTTT
TRBD2	TRBV7-8	few	TRBJ2-1	CASSLGGGRGYNEQFF	TGTGCCAGCAGCTTAGGAGGCGGGAGGGGTTACAATGAGCAGTTCTTC
TRBD1	TRBV6-6	-	TRBJ1-6	CASSYTTGEDSPLHF	TGTGCCAGCAGTTACACGACAGGGGAGGATTCACCCCTCCACTTT
-	TRBV18	-	TRBJ2-3	CASSPGASTDTQYF	TGTGCCAGCTCCCCAGGGGCCAGCACAGATACGCAGTATTTT
TRBD2	TRBV6-6	once	TRBJ2-7	CASSYFWGGYEQYF	TGTGCCAGCAGTTACTTTTGGGGGGGATACGAGCAGTACTTC
TRBD2	TRBV19	-	TRBJ2-1	CASKPGGGGHNEQFF	TGTGCCAGTAAACCTGGCGGGGGGGGCCACAATGAGCAGTTCTTC
TRBD1	TRBV6-6	once	TRBJ1-1	CASSYSKGQLEGEAFF	TGTGCCAGCAGTTACTCGAAGGGACAGCTTGAGGGTGAAGCTTTCTTT
TRBD1	TRBV7-2	few	TRBJ1-2	CASSLGGQGAIYGYTF	TGTGCCAGCAGCTTAGGAGGACAGGGGGCAATCTATGGCTACACCTTC
-	TRBV9	once	TRBJ2-7	CASSVEGTSQQYF	TGTGCCAGCAGCGTAGAGGGGACATCTCAGCAGTACTTC
TRBD1	TRBV2	-	TRBJ2-5	CASTKRTGGGETQYF	TGTGCCAGCACCAAACGGACAGGGGGCGGTGAGACCCAGTACTTC
-	TRBV9	medium-sized	TRBJ1-1	CASSVGLGNTEAFF	TGTGCCAGCAGCGTAGGTTTGGGGAACACTGAAGCTTTCTTT
-	TRBV11-3	-	TRBJ2-7	CASSGLEGKNFYEQYF	TGTGCCAGCAGCGGTTTAGAGGGAAAAAATTTCTACGAGCAGTACTTC
TRBD1	TRBV6-6	-	TRBJ1-5	CASGWGQPPNQPQHF	TGTGCCAGCGGTTGGGGACAGCCTCCCAATCAGCCCCAGCATTTT
-	TRBV15	-	TRBJ2-1	CATGPSRGSFDEQFF	TGTGCCACCGGACCCAGCCGGGGTAGCTTCGATGAGCAGTTCTTC
-	TRBV7-9	-	TRBJ2-5	CASSFILPGWSRETQYF	TGTGCCAGCAGCTTTATTCTACCAGGGTGGTCTAGGGAGACCCAGTACTTC
TRBD2	TRBV6-5	-	TRBJ2-7	CASWGGGYEQYF	TGTGCCTCGTGGGGCGGGGGGTACGAGCAGTACTTC
-	TRBV5-1	-	TRBJ2-5	CASSLGAQETQYF	TGCGCCAGCAGCTTGGGCGCCCAAGAGACCCAGTACTTC
-	TRBV5-6	once	TRBJ2-3	CASSLAGLIADTDTQYF	TGTGCCAGCAGCTTGGCCGGGCTGATAGCGGACACAGATACGCAGTATTTT
-	TRBV4-1	few	TRBJ2-3	CASSQETLDTQYF	TGCGCCAGCAGCCAAGAGACTCTAGATACGCAGTATTTT
TRBD1	TRBV4-1	few	TRBJ2-4	CASSQDGTGNMSPAKNIQYF	TGCGCCAGCAGCCAAGATGGGACAGGGAATATGAGTCCGGCCAAAAACATTCAGTACTTC
-	TRBV7-8	-	TRBJ2-7	CASSPLGGANEQYF	TGTGCCAGCAGCCCCCTAGGTGGGGCCAACGAGCAGTACTTC
TRBD1	TRBV27	-	TRBJ1-2	CASSTGQGARGYTF	TGTGCCAGCAGTACGGGACAGGGGGCGCGAGGCTACACCTTC
-	TRBV7-2	once	TRBJ2-7	CASSLMGVPTYEQYF	TGTGCCAGCAGCTTAATGGGGGTCCCTACCTACGAGCAGTACTTC
-	TRBV6-4	-	TRBJ2-1	CASSDTGRGVQFF	TGTGCCAGCAGTGACACAGGGCGCGGGGTGCAGTTCTTC
-	TRBV18	-	TRBJ1-1	CASSLSGRNTEAFF	TGTGCCAGCTCACTCTCAGGGAGGAACACTGAAGCTTTCTTT
TRBD2	TRBV6-5	few	TRBJ2-1	CASSTTGLGYNEQFF	TGTGCCAGCAGTACGACCGGACTAGGGTACAATGAGCAGTTCTTC
-	TRBV10-3	few	TRBJ2-2	CAISERGNTGELFF	TGTGCCATCAGTGAGCGGGGGAACACCGGGGAGCTGTTTTTT
TRBD2	TRBV7-9	-	TRBJ2-5	CASSLARSASGTPETQYF	TGTGCCAGCAGCTTAGCGCGGTCGGCTAGCGGGACCCCGGAGACCCAGTACTTC
TRBD1	TRBV4-3	-	TRBJ1-2	CASSQDQTGGGYTF	TGCGCCAGCAGCCAAGACCAGACAGGGGGTGGCTACACCTTC
TRBD1	TRBV10-3	-	TRBJ2-1	CAISGTGGSGEQFF	TGTGCCATCAGTGGGACAGGGGGCTCAGGGGAGCAGTTCTTC
-	TRBV4-3	-	TRBJ1-2	CASSQDMFSGGYTF	TGCGCCAGCAGCCAAGATATGTTTTCTGGTGGCTACACCTTC
TRBD2	TRBV5-1	-	TRBJ2-7	CASSSGLAGFSSYEQYF	TGCGCCAGCAGCTCGGGACTAGCGGGGTTCAGCTCCTACGAGCAGTACTTC
-	TRBV12-5	few	TRBJ2-5	CASGLGQARGYQETQYF	TGTGCTAGTGGTTTGGGACAAGCAAGGGGGTACCAAGAGACCCAGTACTTC
-	TRBV19	-	TRBJ1-5	CASSIEGAGNQPQHF	TGTGCCAGTAGTATAGAAGGGGCGGGCAATCAGCCCCAGCATTTT